The entry below describes one T cell receptor beta chain. The V gene end was trimmed by 0 bases and the J gene end by 10 bases; junction bases not matched to a gene: 5. CDR1 and CDR2 (germline): LGHDT, YNNKEL (reference sequence). CDR3 length: 14 residues. Source study methods: Reference gene primer amplification gave nucleated cell count estimates. This table comes from immunoSEQ multiplex PCR, and its TCRdb copy is limited to in-frame clones, with some not included. The V and J calls and clone size are taken from that table; D and trimming were inferred from the DNA. Among 60,000 to 100,000 clones listed, roughly 90% were seen once. The data are from a study of blood T cell repertoires in COVID-19. Study overall: Sources were T cells, B-cell-depleted T cells, or PBMCs; the material itself was cDNA or gDNA.

This receptor was obtained from a man in his fifties with active COVID-19. The sample taken for sequencing was peripheral blood. This sequence joins TRBV3-1 (or the pseudogene TRBV3-2) and TRBJ2-1; 8 bases map to TRBD1. The DNA of the CDR3 is TGTGCCAGCAGCCAAGATCCGAGGACAGGGGAGCAGTTCTTC. It is translated as CASSQDPRTGEQFF.